This T cell receptor (beta chain) was captured by sequencing in a study of blood T cell repertoires in COVID-19. Study at large: Material from acute and convalescent COVID-19 was sourced from the United States, Italy and Spain. PBMCs, B-cell-depleted T cells, or T cells were the source of the cDNA or gDNA that made up the material.

In the authors' methods: Reference gene primer amplification gave estimated nucleated cell counts. Clones were read by immunoSEQ multiplex PCR, and TCRdb kept only the in-frame ones, dropping some. V, J and clone size derive from that table, while D and trimming were established from the DNA sequence. The table shows 110,000 to 150,000 clones, with 88% occurring only once. V dropped 8 bases and J dropped 4; count of bases not matched to a gene: 9. The CDR3 has 15 residues. From germline, CDR1 is LNHDA and CDR2 SQIVND (reference sequence). The chain carries TRBV19 and TRBJ2-5, with 11 bases fitting TRBD1. The sequence derives from an older woman with acute or convalescent COVID-19. Source material: peripheral blood. The CDR3 DNA follows: TGTGCCAGTTCGAGGGGACAGGGGGAGGGAGAGACCCAGTACTTC. Residues: CASSRGQGEGETQYF. Full variable domain (remainder filled in from reference TRBV19 and TRBJ2-5): DGGITQSPKYLFRKEGQNVTLSCEQNLNHDAMYWYRQDPGQGLRLIYYSQIVNDFQKGDIAEGYSVSREKKESFPLTVTSAQKNPTAFYLCASSRGQGEGETQYFGPGTRLLVL.